This entry is about one T cell receptor beta chain. It has no known antigen specificity. Base qualities are not provided; no much larger clone lies one nucleotide away. This sample was taken from a study of CD8+ T cells in alopecia areata (dated by TCRdb to the late 2010s). At the level of the whole study: In both human patients and the C3H/HeJ mouse model, the study applied high-throughput TCRbeta sequencing to look at T cell clonal expansion in alopecia areata. On the human side, TCRbeta sequencing was run on scalp tissue and on sorted CD4+ and CD8+ peripheral blood T cells from healthy controls and from alopecia areata patients with either patchy or totalis/universalis disease. Scalp clonality was compared among normal scalp (n=4), patchy alopecia areata scalp (n=8), and alopecia totalis/universalis scalp (n=8). RNA was obtained with the PAXgene miRNA kit for fixed scalp, the miRNeasy kit for PBMCs, and the RNeasy kit for mouse skin. immunoSEQ multiplex PCR using 35 Vbeta forward primers and 13 Jbeta reverse primers was used to amplify TCRbeta CDR3 regions.

General findings and caveats noted by the study authors: Scalp TCR repertoire analysis is complicated because resident alphabeta T cells in normal human skin are also sequenced, whereas mouse skin is dominated by gammadelta T cells. Shared TCR sequences between patients were less evident than in mice, which may be partly attributable to HLA diversity in the patient population. Lesional scalp, especially in alopecia totalis/universalis, showed higher clonality and more expanded CD8+ clones than normal scalp, suggesting antigenic drive.

Libraries were made using the immunoSEQ multiplex PCR assay. RNA was extracted from all samples and reverse transcribed into cDNA, which served as template for TCR sequencing. SuperScript III was used to make first-strand cDNA, primed with a 2:1 mix of oligo-dT and random hexamers. A synthetic immune receptor repertoire was used to assess amplification bias, and residual bias was removed computationally. Turning to the authors' computational methods: Raw reads were preprocessed for error removal, and CDR3 was defined according to IMGT conventions as running from the conserved cysteine to phenylalanine. Clonality was calculated as 1 minus Shannon entropy normalized by log2 of the number of productive unique TCRs. Scalp TCRbeta sequences were cross-referenced with sorted blood CD4 and CD8 repertoires so that the CD4 or CD8 identity of scalp clones could be inferred. TCRdb stores this immuneACCESS table with in-frame sequences only. Part of the clones is absent; in the studies checked, under half of the shortfall reflects unresolved V genes, and no reason is known for the rest. The V and J calls and clone size come from that table; D and trimming were worked out from the DNA. For this sample there are 85,000 to 110,000 clones; approximately 52% appear just once. About 9% of the sample belongs to the ten largest clones.

PBMCs were isolated by density centrifugation and stained for CD3, CD4 and CD8, and CD4+ and CD8+ T cells were sorted on a FACSAria. Scalp biopsies and blood samples were obtained from unaffected controls. What was sequenced was CD4+ T cells sorted from blood. The receptor was derived from a human donor in good health.

The CDR3 here reads CAWIGPKQFF. The DNA sequence is given as TGTGCCTGGATCGGACCTAAGCAGTTCTTC. Recombination linked TRBV30 to TRBJ2-1; the D gene identity is not certain. There are 10 amino acids in the CDR3, from cysteine to phenylalanine inclusive. Just the 30-base CDR3 DNA is kept, in frame starting at base 1. CDR1 and CDR2 are drawn from the germline V gene (reference sequence): GTSNPN, SVGIG. V is cut by 4 bases and J by 11 bases, and the space between the germline ends is 9 bases.